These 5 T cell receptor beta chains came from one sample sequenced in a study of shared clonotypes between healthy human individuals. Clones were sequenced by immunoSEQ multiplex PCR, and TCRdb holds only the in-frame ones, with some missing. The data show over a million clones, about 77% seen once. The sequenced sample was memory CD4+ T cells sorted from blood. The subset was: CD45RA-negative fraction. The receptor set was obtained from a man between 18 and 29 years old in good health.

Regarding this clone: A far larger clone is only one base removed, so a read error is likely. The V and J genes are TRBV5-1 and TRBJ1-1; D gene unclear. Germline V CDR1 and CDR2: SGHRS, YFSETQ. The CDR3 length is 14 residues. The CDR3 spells CASSAQGPNTKAFF. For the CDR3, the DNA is TGCGCCAGCAGCGCCCAAGGGCCTAACACTAAAGCTTTCTTT.

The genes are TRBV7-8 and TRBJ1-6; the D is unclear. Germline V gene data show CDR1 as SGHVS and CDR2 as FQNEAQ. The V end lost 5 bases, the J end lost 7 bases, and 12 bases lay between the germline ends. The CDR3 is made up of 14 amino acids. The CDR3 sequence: CASSPSPQNSPLHF. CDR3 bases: TGTGCCAGCAGCCCCTCCCCCCAGAATTCACCCCTCCACTTT.

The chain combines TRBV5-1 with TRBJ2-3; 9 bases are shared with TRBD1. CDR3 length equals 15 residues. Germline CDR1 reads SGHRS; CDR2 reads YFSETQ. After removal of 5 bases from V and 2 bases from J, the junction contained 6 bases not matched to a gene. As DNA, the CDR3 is TGCGCCAGCAGGAGGACAGGGGCTACCACAGATACGCAGTATTTT. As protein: CASRRTGATTDTQYF.

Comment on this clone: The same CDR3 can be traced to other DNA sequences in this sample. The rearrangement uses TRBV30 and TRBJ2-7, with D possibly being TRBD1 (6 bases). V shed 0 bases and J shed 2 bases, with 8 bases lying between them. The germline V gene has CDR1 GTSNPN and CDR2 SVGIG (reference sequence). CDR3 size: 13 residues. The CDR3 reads CAWSVGQTYEQYF. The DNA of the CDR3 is TGTGCCTGGAGTGTAGGACAGACCTACGAGCAGTACTTC.

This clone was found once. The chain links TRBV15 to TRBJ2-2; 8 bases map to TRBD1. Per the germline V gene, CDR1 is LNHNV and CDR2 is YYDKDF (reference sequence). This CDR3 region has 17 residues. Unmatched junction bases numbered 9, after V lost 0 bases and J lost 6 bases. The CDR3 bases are TGTGCCACCAGCAGAGATTCGGACAGGGTGAAAGCCGGGGAGCTGTTTTTT. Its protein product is CATSRDSDRVKAGELFF. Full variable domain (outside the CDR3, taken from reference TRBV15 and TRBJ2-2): DAMVIQNPRYQVTQFGKPVTLSCSQTLNHNVMYWYQQKSSQAPKLLFHYYDKDFNNEADTPDNFQSRRPNTSFCFLDIRSPGLGDTAMYLCATSRDSDRVKAGELFFGEGSRLTVL.